These 12 T cell receptor beta chains were sequenced from one sample in a study of memory CD4+ T cells and cytomegalovirus serostatus. Sequencing was performed with immunoSEQ multiplex PCR; in TCRdb, only in-frame clones are kept and a portion is missing. The table records around 60,000 clones, roughly four fifths of them present only once. Single viable CD3+CD4+CD8-CD45RO+ cells were sorted as the memory CD4+ T cells. The sample was memory CD4+ T cells from blood. Every receptor here comes from an adult in good health and CMV-seronegative.

The chain links TRBV11-2 to TRBJ2-7, with D perhaps matching TRBD1 (5 bases). The CDR3 is made up of 17 amino acids. Trimming cost V 5 bases and J 0 bases, with 20 bases left between them. Per the germline V gene, CDR1 is SGHAT and CDR2 is FQNNGV. In DNA form, the CDR3 reads TGTGCCAGCAGCGACCGACCCCTCCACAGGCCCTCCTACGAGCAGTACTTC. Protein: CASSDRPLHRPSYEQYF.

The chain employs TRBV6-5 and TRBJ1-2; D is uncertain. The V gene's germline CDR1 is MNHEY and CDR2 SVGAGI. CDR3 length equals 13 residues. The germline V and J ends were trimmed by 2 bases and 8 bases, with 12 bases remaining between them. CDR3 loop: CASSYDAGYGYTF. The CDR3 DNA is TGTGCCAGCAGTTACGACGCCGGGTACGGCTACACCTTC.

The genes are TRBV5-1 and TRBJ1-4; D possibly corresponds to TRBD1 (5 bases). V lost 1 base, J lost 7 bases, and 11 bases lay in between. This CDR3 has 14 residues. From germline, CDR1 is SGHRS and CDR2 YFSETQ. As DNA, the CDR3 is TGCGCCAGCAGCTTGTGGCAGGGTGGTGAAAAACTGTTTTTT. The encoded protein is CASSLWQGGEKLFF.

The chain couples TRBV5-1 to TRBJ1-2; 9 nucleotides align to TRBD1. The CDR3 is 14 residues long. V dropped 5 bases and J dropped 4; count of bases not matched to a gene: 6. Germline V gene lookup returns CDR1 SGHRS and CDR2 YFSETQ. In nucleotides, the CDR3 is TGCGCCAGCAGGGAAAGGACAGGGGCCTATGGCTACACCTTC. It is translated as CASRERTGAYGYTF.

V is TRBV20-1 and J is TRBJ1-1; unclear D gene. This CDR3 comprises 11 residues. Germline V CDR1 and CDR2: DFQATT, SNEGSKA (reference sequence). Trimming cost V 5 bases and J 2 bases, with 6 bases left between them. The CDR3 here is CSAPGNTEAFF. CDR3 bases: TGCAGTGCTCCCGGAAACACTGAAGCTTTCTTT.

This chain uses TRBV2 with TRBJ2-5, with TRBD1 matching over 10 bases. The V gene end was trimmed by 6 bases and the J gene end by 5 bases; junction bases not matched to a gene: 6. Germline CDR1 SNHLY, CDR2 FYNNEI. The CDR3 length is 14 residues. CDR3 DNA sequence: TGTGCCAGCAGACCGGGACAGGGGTTGGAGACCCAGTACTTC. Its protein is CASRPGQGLETQYF. Variable domain in full (rest from reference TRBV2 and TRBJ2-5): EPEVTQTPSHQVTQMGQEVILRCVPISNHLYFYWYRQILGQKVEFLVSFYNNEISEKSEIFDDQFSVERPDGSNFTLKIRSTKLEDSAMYFCASRPGQGLETQYFGPGTRLLVL.

This chain links TRBV2 with TRBJ1-1, with a tentative D call TRBD1 (5 bases). The CDR3 covers 15 residues. V was cut by 7 bases and J by 4 bases, with 19 bases left in between. Germline CDR1 SNHLY, CDR2 FYNNEI. The CDR3 here is CASTPPGGSGTEAFF. CDR3 bases: TGTGCCAGCACTCCCCCCGGGGGTAGCGGCACTGAAGCTTTCTTT.

In this sample, this clone turned up once. This rearrangement joins TRBV7-2 to TRBJ1-5; D may be TRBD1 (6 bases). The CDR3 has 17 amino acids. CDR1 is SGHTA and CDR2 is FQGNSA in the germline V gene. V shed 0 bases and J shed 0 bases, with 12 bases lying between them. The CDR3 region is CASSLASQGYSNQPQHF. The CDR3 nucleotides are TGTGCCAGCAGCTTAGCGTCACAGGGATATAGCAATCAGCCCCAGCATTTT.

The chain couples TRBV5-1 to TRBJ1-5; D is uncertain. In germline, CDR1 is SGHRS, CDR2 YFSETQ. CDR3 length: 14 residues. The V end lost 0 bases, the J end lost 7 bases, and 11 bases lay between the germline ends. CDR3 sequence: CASSLGGRGQPQHF. The CDR3 DNA follows: TGCGCCAGCAGCTTGGGAGGGCGCGGCCAGCCCCAGCATTTT.

This rearrangement joins TRBV5-1 to TRBJ1-6; tentative D call: TRBD1 (5 bases). The CDR3 spans 16 residues. CDR1 is SGHRS, CDR2 YFSETQ, per germline. The ends were cut back, 0 bases at V and 5 bases at J, with 12 bases in the middle. The CDR3: CASSLGGGVDNSPLHF. CDR3 DNA sequence: TGCGCCAGCAGCTTGGGTGGGGGGGTCGATAATTCACCCCTCCACTTT.

V usage is TRBV5-6 and J usage is TRBJ2-2; D remains ambiguous. V was cut by 1 base and J by 4 bases, with 17 bases left in between. CDR3 length equals 17 residues. Germline V lookup: CDR1 SGHDT, CDR2 YYEEEE. CDR3 loop: CASSLTSWGTGTGELFF. CDR3 in DNA: TGTGCCAGCAGCTTGACCAGTTGGGGAACGGGCACCGGGGAGCTGTTTTTT. Using reference TRBV5-6 and TRBJ2-2 for the parts outside the CDR3, the full variable domain is DAGVTQSPTHLIKTRGQQVTLRCSPKSGHDTVSWYQQALGQGPQFIFQYYEEEERQRGNFPDRFSGHQFPNYSSELNVNALLLGDSALYLCASSLTSWGTGTGELFFGEGSRLTVL.

J is TRBJ2-1 and V is TRBV20-1; D gene unclear. Per germline, CDR1 DFQATT and CDR2 SNEGSKA (reference sequence). This CDR3 contains 11 residues. V lost 0 bases to trimming and J lost 11 bases, with 8 bases between them. CDR3 sequence reads: CSARDLSQQFF. The CDR3 DNA reads TGCAGTGCTAGAGATCTAAGTCAGCAGTTCTTC.